This is a list of T cell receptor beta chains from one sample in a study of T cell repertoires in cytomegalovirus infection. TCRdb processed the reads anew with MiXCR; each CDR3 protein has one entry. Seen here are around 89,000 distinct CDR3 sequences, about 31% observed once, and the top ten hold over 60%. For these TCRs, the target antigens are not known. The source was CD8+ T cells from cultured PBMCs, collected from culture after CMV antigen stimulation. All receptors derive from a human donor in good health (CMV status not recorded). Some clones in this sample may be carry-over from other donors' samples. Each CDR3 is given with its conserved first and last residue. The D gene is left open where the match is weak. A clone size is listed for some rows: how often the clone was seen (once, few, many), or a class if it is expanded.

abundance	j_gene	v_gene	d_gene	CDR3aa	CDR3nt
few	TRBJ2-5	TRBV19	.	CASSISVAETQYF	TGTGCCAGTAGTATATCTGTCGCGGAGACCCAGTACTTC
many	TRBJ2-1	TRBV20-1	.	CSARGDLNNEQFF	TGCAGTGCTCGAGGCGACCTCAACAATGAGCAGTTCTTC
.	TRBJ2-5	TRBV20-1	.	CSARRRGPLETQYF	TGCAGTGCGAGGAGGCGGGGGCCCCTGGAGACCCAGTACTTC
.	TRBJ1-5	TRBV28	TRBD1	CASSLPGTGHSGNQPQHF	TGTGCCAGCAGTTTACCCGGGACAGGGCATTCAGGAAATCAGCCCCAGCATTTT
.	TRBJ2-1	TRBV4-1	TRBD1	CASSQGVVTGNYNEQFF	TGCGCCAGCAGCCAAGGAGTAGTGACAGGGAACTACAATGAGCAGTTCTTC
.	TRBJ2-2	TRBV5-5	TRBD1	CASSPTGTGRPGELFF	TGTGCCAGCAGCCCTACCGGGACAGGGCGACCCGGGGAGCTGTTTTTT
few	TRBJ1-2	TRBV25-1	.	CASSEGWYGYTF	TGTGCCAGCAGTGAGGGGTGGTATGGCTACACCTTC
few	TRBJ2-3	TRBV4-1	.	CASSQVATEADTQYF	TGCGCCAGCAGCCAAGTGGCCACAGAGGCAGATACGCAGTATTTT
few	TRBJ2-7	TRBV5-1	TRBD2	CASSLDWGGYEQYF	TGCGCCAGCAGCTTGGATTGGGGGGGCTACGAGCAGTACTTC
few	TRBJ2-1	TRBV7-2	TRBD2	CASSFSGGFPPYNEQFF	TGTGCCAGCAGCTTCAGCGGGGGGTTTCCCCCCTACAATGAGCAGTTCTTC
.	TRBJ1-1	TRBV12-3/TRBV12-4	.	CASRLTGPAEAFF	TGTGCCAGCAGGTTAACAGGACCTGCTGAAGCTTTCTTT
many	TRBJ2-4	TRBV7-6	.	CASSPESGNIQYF	TGTGCCAGCAGCCCGGAGTCAGGAAACATTCAGTACTTC
few	TRBJ1-4	TRBV7-9	TRBD1	CASSTPGQGNEKLFF	TGTGCCAGCAGCACACCGGGACAGGGGAATGAAAAACTGTTTTTT
.	TRBJ1-4	TRBV27	.	CASSPAGANEKLFF	TGTGCCAGCAGTCCCGCAGGGGCTAATGAAAAACTGTTTTTT
.	TRBJ2-1	TRBV2	.	CASIGSSYNEQFF	TGTGCCAGCATCGGGAGCTCCTACAATGAGCAGTTCTTC
.	TRBJ2-4	TRBV3-1	.	CASSQEAGTNIQYF	TGTGCCAGCAGCCAAGAGGCCGGGACAAACATTCAGTACTTC
many	TRBJ2-2	TRBV4-1	TRBD1	CASSQEGIDSDRGPGELFF	TGCGCCAGCAGCCAAGAAGGAATAGATAGTGACAGGGGACCCGGGGAGCTGTTTTTT
.	TRBJ2-3	TRBV7-9	TRBD2	CASSLVGTSGTDTQYF	TGTGCCAGCAGCTTAGTTGGGACTAGCGGCACAGATACGCAGTATTTT
.	TRBJ1-5	TRBV7-9	.	CASSLFGDQPQHF	TGTGCCAGCAGCTTATTCGGGGATCAGCCCCAGCATTTT
many	TRBJ1-2	TRBV7-8	.	CASSLDIPSNYGYTF	TGTGCCAGCAGCTTAGATATACCCTCTAACTATGGCTACACCTTC
many	TRBJ1-6	TRBV12-3/TRBV12-4	.	CASSSDLAPYNSPLHF	TGTGCCAGCAGCTCGGACCTAGCCCCCTATAATTCACCCCTCCACTTT
.	TRBJ1-5	TRBV19	.	CASSIPFWHNQPQHF	TGTGCCAGTAGTATACCTTTTTGGCACAATCAGCCCCAGCATTTT
few	TRBJ1-5	TRBV28	TRBD1	CASSTRGAPQHF	TGTGCCAGCAGTACCAGGGGGGCGCCCCAGCATTTT
.	TRBJ2-7	TRBV9	TRBD1	CASSVGQTSYEQYF	TGTGCCAGCAGCGTGGGACAGACCTCCTACGAGCAGTACTTC
.	TRBJ2-7	TRBV20-1	.	CSAGDLQGYEQYF	TGCAGTGCTGGAGATCTGCAGGGCTACGAGCAGTACTTC
few	TRBJ1-2	TRBV7-2	TRBD1	CASSHPGTGSYGYTF	TGTGCCAGCAGCCACCCGGGGACAGGGTCCTATGGCTACACCTTC
many	TRBJ2-7	TRBV11-2	.	CASSLARWDPNYEQYF	TGTGCCAGCAGCTTAGCACGTTGGGACCCTAACTACGAGCAGTACTTC
few	TRBJ2-3	TRBV7-2	TRBD2	CASSLTSGGLTDTQYF	TGTGCCAGCAGTTTGACTAGCGGGGGGTTAACAGATACGCAGTATTTT
few	TRBJ1-6	TRBV27	.	CASTLKLGLINSPLHF	TGTGCCAGCACCTTAAAGCTGGGACTGATAAATTCACCCCTCCACTTT